This section outlines one T cell receptor beta chain sequence together with its context. Its target is unknown. The germline CDR1 and CDR2 sequences are SNHLY and FYNNEI. The CDR3 runs 16 residues. The V end was cut by 4 bases, the J end by 5 bases, with 17 bases between. Sequencing used immunoSEQ multiplex PCR; TCRdb keeps in-frame clones, though not all of them. This table holds 2 million to 3 million clones, roughly 92% found once. This record comes from a study of shared clonotypes between healthy human individuals. Findings and caveats of the study: Relative to their counterparts shared across all four donors, non-shared clonotypes exhibited diminished generation probabilities. Naive CD4 clonotypes were shared across several donors at about 5%. Clonotype sharing among donors, it was expected, would be affected by sequencing depth.

This chain links TRBV2 with TRBJ2-2; either TRBD1 or TRBD2 may supply D (5 bases each). This sequence was found in a man younger than 35 in good health. Sequenced input: naive CD4+ T cells sorted from blood. The subset here: CD45RA+ positively selected. This chain's CDR3 is CASSVGTGPLTGELFF. CDR3 DNA sequence: TGTGCCAGCAGTGTTGGGACGGGGCCTCTGACCGGGGAGCTGTTTTTT.